These 21 T cell receptor beta chains were all obtained from the same sample, sequenced in a study of T cells in Graves' hyperthyroidism and ophthalmopathy. Regions amplified from RNA transcripts were the TCR beta CDR3 regions. The HTBI primer set drove a first-round RT-PCR of the TCR CDR3. TCRdb re-called the multiplex PCR reads through MiXCR, storing one row per CDR3 protein. The repertoire holds around 520,000 distinct CDR3 sequences, with under 15% as singletons. The sample consisted of blood. These receptor sequences come from a woman between 18 and 29 years old with Graves' hyperthyroidism.

This clonotype was observed a few times. The CDR3 is CSGGLGFNEQFF. CDR3 nucleotides: TGCAGCGGGGGCCTAGGTTTCAATGAGCAGTTCTTC. The chain carries TRBV29-1 and TRBJ2-1; possible D gene TRBD1, 5 bases. This CDR3 is 12 amino acids long. Germline V gene lookup returns CDR1 SQVTM and CDR2 ANQGSEA. The germline V and J ends were trimmed by 7 bases and 6 bases, with 13 bases remaining between them.

This clonotype was detected a few times. The V gene is TRBV29-1, the J gene TRBJ1-1, with a tentative D call TRBD1 (5 bases). The CDR3 extends over 13 amino acids. The germline gives CDR1 SQVTM, CDR2 ANQGSEA. Trimming stripped 6 bases from V and 4 bases from J, with 15 bases between. This CDR3 is CSVDSSLITEAFF. The CDR3, as DNA: TGCAGCGTAGACAGTTCCTTAATCACTGAAGCTTTCTTT.

The sample holds many counts of this clonotype. The rearrangement links TRBV25-1 to TRBJ1-2; 10 bases are a match to TRBD1. The CDR3 has 15 amino acids. In germline, CDR1 is MGHDK, CDR2 SYGVNS. J gave up 6 bases and V 3 bases, and 7 bases lay outside the gene matches. The CDR3 spells CASSDPGQGKHGYTF. The CDR3 nucleotides read TGTGCCAGCAGTGATCCGGGACAGGGGAAACATGGCTACACCTTC.

This clonotype was detected many times. In nucleotides, the CDR3 is TGCGCCAGCAGTGAGTCCGCCGAGCAGTACGTC. Residues: CASSESAEQYV. The chain joins TRBV10-2 to TRBJ2-7; D not resolved. The CDR3 is 11 amino acids. CDR1 and CDR2 (germline): WSHSY, SAAADI. The V end was cut by 0 bases, the J end by 6 bases, with 3 bases between.

Many counts were recorded for this clonotype. This chain joins TRBV4-1 and TRBJ2-5; 9 positions match TRBD1. Germline CDR1 and CDR2: MGHRA and YSYEKL. CDR3 size: 16 residues. V was pared by 3 bases and J by 3 bases, with 8 bases of the junction left unmatched. The CDR3 protein is CASSQGQGQSEETQYF. The DNA for the CDR3 is TGCGCCAGCAGCCAGGGACAGGGACAAAGCGAAGAGACCCAGTACTTC.

Many counts were recorded for this clonotype. The chain combines TRBV19 with TRBJ1-1; D is unresolved. Trimming took off 0 bases at V and 8 bases at J, with 7 bases between the two ends. The germline V gene has CDR1 LNHDA and CDR2 SQIVND (reference sequence). The CDR3 contains 12 residues. DNA for the CDR3: TGTGCCAGTAGTATAGACTTGGGAGAAGCTTTCTTT. Translating gives CASSIDLGEAFF.

This clonotype was observed a handful of times. The CDR3 region has the DNA TGTGCCAGCAGTCCCCTTCCGGGGGCTGAAGCTTTCTTT. Protein: CASSPLPGAEAFF. J is TRBJ1-1 and V is TRBV7-6; D may be TRBD1 (5 bases). CDR1 is SGHVS and CDR2 is FNYEAQ in the germline V gene. The V gene lost 6 bases and the J gene lost 6 bases, with 14 bases spanning the gap. This CDR3 region has 13 residues.

With respect to this clonotype: Mismatch with germline at one junction end may stem from a read error. The chain combines TRBV19 with TRBJ2-2; D perhaps matches TRBD1 (6 bases). The CDR3 has 17 residues. Germline CDR1 is LNHDA and CDR2 is SQIVND (reference sequence). The CDR3 DNA reads as TGTACCAGTAGTCCCCCCGGGGCAGGGGTGGATCCCGGGGAGCTGTTTTTT. It codes for CTSSPPGAGVDPGELFF.

This clonotype was counted only a few times. The genes are TRBV12-3 or TRBV12-4 and TRBJ1-5; 7 bases align to TRBD1. After removal of 5 bases from V and 0 bases from J, the junction contained 10 bases not matched to a gene. CDR3 length: 17 amino acids. The CDR3 sequence: CASSRATGLYSNQPQHF. CDR3 in DNA: TGTGCCAGCAGTCGGGCGACAGGGCTTTATAGCAATCAGCCCCAGCATTTT.

The chain uses TRBV28 and TRBJ2-5, with 8 nucleotides matching TRBD1. With 1 base clipped from V and 5 bases from J, the junction kept 9 bases outside the gene matches. Looked up from germline, CDR1 is MDHEN and CDR2 is SYDVKM. This CDR3 is built from 16 residues. The CDR3 spells CASSLYVGQGGETQYF. CDR3 bases: TGTGCCAGCAGTTTATACGTAGGACAGGGTGGCGAGACCCAGTACTTC.

This clonotype was recorded once. This rearrangement joins TRBV4-1 to TRBJ1-2, with unresolved D. The germline V and J ends were trimmed by 0 bases and 0 bases, with 8 bases remaining between them. This CDR3 has 15 residues. Germline V CDR1 and CDR2: MGHRA, YSYEKL. CDR3 DNA: TGCGCCAGCAGCCAAGACACAGTAGCTAACTATGGCTACACCTTC. Translation: CASSQDTVANYGYTF.

This clonotype was counted many times. The chain employs TRBV6-1 and TRBJ2-1; maybe TRBD2 (5 bases). The CDR3 sequence is 13 residues long. V lost 6 bases, J lost 3 bases, and 9 bases lay in between. Germline V gene lookup returns CDR1 MNHNS and CDR2 SASEGT. In DNA form, the CDR3 reads TGTGCCAGCAGGAATAGCGTCTACAATGAGCAGTTCTTC. This translates into CASRNSVYNEQFF.

This chain joins TRBV12-3 or TRBV12-4 and TRBJ1-2; D may be TRBD1 (6 bases). V was clipped by 5 bases and J by 4 bases, with 17 bases between them. The CDR3 has 15 amino acids. In DNA form, the CDR3 reads TGTGCCAGCAGTCGTCGAGCGGGGGCTACCTATGGCTACACCTTC. It specifies CASSRRAGATYGYTF.

This clonotype occurred once. The gene calls are TRBV20-1 and TRBJ1-1; no clear D gene. Germline V lookup: CDR1 DFQATT, CDR2 SNEGSKA (reference sequence). The CDR3 sequence is 12 residues long. Deletions cut 6 bases from V and 0 bases from J, with 8 bases between. CDR3 DNA sequence: TGCAGTGCCCTCGATCTGAACACTGAAGCTTTCTTT. It translates to CSALDLNTEAFF.

The chain couples TRBV14 to TRBJ2-1; D unclear. Trimming left V 1 base short and J 6 bases short, with 7 bases between. Germline lookup yields CDR1 SGHDN and CDR2 FVKESK. The CDR3 contains 13 residues. The CDR3 reads CASSQVWGNEQFF. CDR3 DNA: TGTGCCAGCAGCCAAGTCTGGGGCAATGAGCAGTTCTTC.

The chain couples TRBV7-7 to TRBJ1-3; 9 bases map to TRBD1. Looked up from germline, CDR1 is SSHAT and CDR2 is FNYEAQ (reference sequence). The CDR3 is made up of 15 amino acids. Trimming took 4 bases from V and 8 from J; bases not matched to a gene: 9. The chain's CDR3 is CASSSYTGGIDTIYF. CDR3 nucleotides: TGTGCCAGCAGCTCGTATACAGGGGGCATAGACACCATATATTTT.

The sample holds many counts of this clonotype. The V call is TRBV2, the J call TRBJ2-2; TRBD2 aligns across 8 bases. Germline values: CDR1 SNHLY, CDR2 FYNNEI. V was clipped by 9 bases and J by 4 bases; unmatched bases: 10. This CDR3 spans 15 amino acids. DNA for the CDR3: TGTGCCAGTGGAGCCCTGGGGACTAGCACCGGGGAGCTGTTTTTT. This codes for CASGALGTSTGELFF.

This clonotype was recorded many times. The chain links TRBV6-2 or TRBV6-3 to TRBJ2-7; 10 bases are a match to TRBD2. Looked up from germline, CDR1 is MNHEY and CDR2 is SVGEGT. J gave up 4 bases and V 8 bases, and 23 bases lay outside the gene matches. The CDR3 covers 19 residues. As DNA, the CDR3 is TGTGCCAGCCATTTAATAGCGGGAGGAAGATCCCTAGTTGGATACGAGCAGTACGTC. Residues: CASHLIAGGRSLVGYEQYV.

A few counts support this clonotype. This rearrangement joins TRBV6-2 or TRBV6-3 to TRBJ1-2, with 10 bases lining up with TRBD1. From germline, CDR1 is MNHEY and CDR2 SVGEGT. After removal of 6 bases from V and 8 bases from J, the junction contained 6 bases not matched to a gene. The CDR3 extends over 13 amino acids. In DNA form, the CDR3 reads TGTGCCAGCAGGACAGGGGGCGGAGAAGGCTACACCTTC. Its translation is CASRTGGGEGYTF.

This rearrangement joins TRBV4-1 to TRBJ1-1; 10 bases agree with TRBD1. CDR3 length: 17 residues. Germline V gives CDR1 MGHRA, CDR2 YSYEKL. V gave up 3 bases and J gave up 0 bases; unmatched junction bases: 7. DNA for the CDR3: TGCGCCAGCAGCCAGGTAGACAGGGGGCCACTGAACACTGAAGCTTTCTTT. It is translated as CASSQVDRGPLNTEAFF.

The rearrangement uses TRBV7-2 and TRBJ1-3; TRBD1 is a possible D gene (5 bases). Germline CDR1 SGHTA, CDR2 FQGNSA. V lost 1 base and J lost 4, with 14 bases in between. The CDR3 consists of 16 residues. The CDR3 DNA is TGTGCCAGCAGCTTAGTGGGGCGAGCAGAGGGAAACACCATATATTTT. It yields the protein CASSLVGRAEGNTIYF.